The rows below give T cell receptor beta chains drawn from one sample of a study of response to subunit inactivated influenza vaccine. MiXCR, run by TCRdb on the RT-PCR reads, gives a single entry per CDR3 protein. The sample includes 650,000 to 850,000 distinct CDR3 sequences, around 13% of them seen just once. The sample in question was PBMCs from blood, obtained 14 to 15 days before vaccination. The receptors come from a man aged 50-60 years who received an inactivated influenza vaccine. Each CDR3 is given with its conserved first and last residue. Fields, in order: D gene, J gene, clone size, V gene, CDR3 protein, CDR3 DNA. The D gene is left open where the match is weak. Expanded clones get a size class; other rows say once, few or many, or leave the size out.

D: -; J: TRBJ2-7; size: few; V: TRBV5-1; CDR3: CASSREPGAYEQYF; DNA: TGCGCCAGCAGCCGGGAGCCAGGTGCCTACGAGCAGTACTTC
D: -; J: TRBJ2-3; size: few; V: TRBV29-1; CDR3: CSVGSAGGGDTQYF; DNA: TGCAGCGTTGGCAGTGCGGGTGGTGGGGATACGCAGTATTTT
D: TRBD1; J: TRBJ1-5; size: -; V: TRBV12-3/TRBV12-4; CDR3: CASSGTAYQPQHF; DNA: TGTGCCAGCAGCGGGACAGCCTATCAGCCCCAGCATTTT
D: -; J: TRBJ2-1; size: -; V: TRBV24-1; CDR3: CATSARPLYNEQFF; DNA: TGTGCCACCAGTGCACGGCCCCTCTACAATGAGCAGTTCTTC
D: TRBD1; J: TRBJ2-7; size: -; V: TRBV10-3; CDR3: CAISGQVGQGAVEQYF; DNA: TGTGCCATCAGTGGCCAAGTCGGACAGGGGGCTGTTGAGCAGTACTTC
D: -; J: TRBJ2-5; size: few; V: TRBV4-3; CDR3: CASSQDGEWETQYF; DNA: TGCGCCAGCAGCCAAGACGGGGAGTGGGAGACCCAGTACTTC
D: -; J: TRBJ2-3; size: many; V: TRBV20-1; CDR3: CSARKTGRKSTDTQYF; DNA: TGCAGTGCTAGAAAGACCGGCAGAAAAAGCACAGATACGCAGTATTTT
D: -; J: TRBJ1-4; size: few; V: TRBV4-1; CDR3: CASSPGFGEKLFF; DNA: TGCGCCAGCAGCCCGGGATTCGGCGAAAAACTGTTTTTT
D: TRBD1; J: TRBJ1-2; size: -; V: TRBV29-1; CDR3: CSVEAGQNYGYTF; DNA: TGCAGCGTTGAAGCGGGACAGAACTATGGCTACACCTTC
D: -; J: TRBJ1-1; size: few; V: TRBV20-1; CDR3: CSARGLTNTEAFF; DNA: TGCAGTGCTAGAGGACTGACGAACACTGAAGCTTTCTTT
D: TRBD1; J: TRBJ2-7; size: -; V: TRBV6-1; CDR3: CASSTDRRTGEQYF; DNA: TGTGCCAGCAGTACGGACAGGAGGACTGGGGAGCAGTACTTC
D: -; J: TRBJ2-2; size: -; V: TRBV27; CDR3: CASRWDVNTGELFF; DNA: TGTGCCAGCAGATGGGACGTGAACACCGGGGAGCTGTTTTTT
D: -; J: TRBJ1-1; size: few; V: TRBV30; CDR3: CAWSAGTWVGTEAFF; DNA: TGTGCCTGGAGCGCCGGGACCTGGGTTGGAACTGAAGCTTTCTTT
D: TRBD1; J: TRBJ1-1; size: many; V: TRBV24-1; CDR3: CATSDSDRGPNTEAFF; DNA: TGTGCCACCAGTGATTCGGACAGGGGGCCGAACACTGAAGCTTTCTTT
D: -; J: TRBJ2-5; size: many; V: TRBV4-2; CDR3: CASSQNGQQETQYF; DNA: TGTGCCAGCAGCCAAAACGGACAGCAAGAGACCCAGTACTTC
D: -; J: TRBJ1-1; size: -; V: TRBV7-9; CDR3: CAYGGQLYEAFF; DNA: TGTGCCTATGGGGGGCAGCTATACGAAGCTTTCTTT
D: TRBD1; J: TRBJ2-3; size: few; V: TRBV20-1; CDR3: CSARQGADTQYF; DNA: TGCAGTGCTAGACAGGGGGCAGATACGCAGTATTTT
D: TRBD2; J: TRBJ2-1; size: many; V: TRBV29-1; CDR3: CSGQLRGREGSYNEQFF; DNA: TGCAGCGGCCAATTAAGGGGACGGGAGGGGTCCTACAATGAGCAGTTCTTC
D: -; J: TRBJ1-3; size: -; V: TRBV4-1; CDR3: CASSQEQGSGNTIYF; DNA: TGCGCCAGCAGCCAAGAGCAGGGCTCTGGAAACACCATATATTTT
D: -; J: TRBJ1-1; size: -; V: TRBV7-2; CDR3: CASSLGAFVRGNAFF; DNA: TGTGCCAGCAGCTTAGGAGCGTTTGTTCGGGGTAACGCTTTCTTT
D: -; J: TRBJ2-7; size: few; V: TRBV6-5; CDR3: CASSYSGLEDYEQYF; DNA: TGTGCCAGCAGTTACTCCGGACTGGAAGACTACGAGCAGTACTTC
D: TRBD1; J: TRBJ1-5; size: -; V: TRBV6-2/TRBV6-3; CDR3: CASSKPWDRNQPQHF; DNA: TGTGCCAGCAGTAAACCTTGGGACAGGAATCAGCCCCAGCATTTT
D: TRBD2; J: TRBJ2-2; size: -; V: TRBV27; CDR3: CASSLVTSAGVAGELFF; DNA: TGTGCCAGCAGTTTAGTCACGTCGGCGGGAGTTGCCGGGGAGCTGTTTTTT
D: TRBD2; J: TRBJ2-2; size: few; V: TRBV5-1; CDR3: CASSFVRRLAGAPNTGELFF; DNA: TGCGCCAGCAGCTTCGTAAGAAGACTAGCGGGGGCCCCAAACACCGGGGAGCTGTTTTTT
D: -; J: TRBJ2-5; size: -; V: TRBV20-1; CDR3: CTLLERETQYF; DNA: TGCACCCTGCTAGAGAGGGAGACCCAGTACTTC
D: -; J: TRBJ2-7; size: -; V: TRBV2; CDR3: CASSDYLRSYEQYF; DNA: TGTGCCAGCAGTGACTACCTGCGCTCCTACGAGCAGTACTTC
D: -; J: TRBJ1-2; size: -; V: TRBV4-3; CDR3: CASSHQRAAEKDYGYTF; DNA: TGCGCCAGCAGCCACCAAAGGGCGGCGGAGAAAGACTATGGCTACACCTTC
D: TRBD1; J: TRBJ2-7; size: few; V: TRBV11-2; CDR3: CASSFEQGAPREQYF; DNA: TGTGCCAGCAGCTTCGAACAGGGGGCGCCGAGGGAGCAGTACTTC
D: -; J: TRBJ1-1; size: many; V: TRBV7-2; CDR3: CASSLLGQGHTEAFF; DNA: TGTGCCAGCAGCTTGCTGGGGCAGGGCCACACTGAAGCTTTCTTT
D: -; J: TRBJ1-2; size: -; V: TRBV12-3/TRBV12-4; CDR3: CASTPFLYYGYTF; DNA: TGTGCCAGCACTCCTTTCCTGTACTATGGCTACACCTTC
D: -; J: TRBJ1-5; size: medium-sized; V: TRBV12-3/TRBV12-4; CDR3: CASSLEGQGGQPQHF; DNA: TGTGCCAGCTCCCTTGAGGGGCAGGGAGGTCAGCCCCAGCATTTT
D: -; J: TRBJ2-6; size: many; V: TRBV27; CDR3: CASSVTGIIGANVLTF; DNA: TGTGCCAGCAGCGTGACAGGAATTATAGGGGCCAACGTCCTGACTTTC
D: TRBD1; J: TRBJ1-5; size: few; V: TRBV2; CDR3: CASSTGGGNQPQHF; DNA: TGTGCCAGCAGCACAGGGGGTGGCAATCAGCCCCAGCATTTT
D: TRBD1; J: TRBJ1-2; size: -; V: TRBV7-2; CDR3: CASSTDRGNYGYTF; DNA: TGTGCCAGCAGCACGGACAGGGGGAACTATGGCTACACCTTC
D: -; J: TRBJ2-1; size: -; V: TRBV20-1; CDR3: CSARGQGSYNEQFF; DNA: TGCAGTGCTAGAGGCCAGGGGAGCTACAATGAGCAGTTCTTC
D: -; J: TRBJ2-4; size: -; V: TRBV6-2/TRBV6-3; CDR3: CASSYSNIQYF; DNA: TGTGCCAGCAGTTACTCGAACATTCAGTACTTC
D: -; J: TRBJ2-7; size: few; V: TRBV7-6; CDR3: CASSLLTGTGAYEQYF; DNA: TGTGCCAGCAGCTTACTGACAGGGACGGGGGCCTACGAGCAGTACTTC
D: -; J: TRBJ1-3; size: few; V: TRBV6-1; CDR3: CASSNRRPRLSSGNTIYF; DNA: TGTGCCAGCAGCAATAGGCGGCCACGGCTTAGCTCTGGAAACACCATATATTTT
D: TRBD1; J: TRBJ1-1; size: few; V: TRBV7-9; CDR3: CASSLVGTGGTEAFF; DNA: TGTGCCAGCAGCTTAGTGGGGACAGGGGGCACTGAAGCTTTCTTT
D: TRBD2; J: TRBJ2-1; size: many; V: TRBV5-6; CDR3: CASSLVSSGSYNEQFF; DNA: TGTGCCAGCAGCTTGGTGTCTAGCGGGAGTTACAATGAGCAGTTCTTC
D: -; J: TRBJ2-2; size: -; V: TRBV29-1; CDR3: CSVGWDRTGELFF; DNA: TGCAGCGTTGGTTGGGACCGGACCGGGGAGCTGTTTTTT
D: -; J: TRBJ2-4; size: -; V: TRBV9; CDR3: CASSVGGASIQYF; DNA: TGTGCCAGCAGCGTAGGAGGGGCCTCCATTCAGTACTTC
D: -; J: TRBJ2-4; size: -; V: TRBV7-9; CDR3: CASSRDIQYF; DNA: TGTGCCAGCAGCCGGGACATTCAGTACTTC
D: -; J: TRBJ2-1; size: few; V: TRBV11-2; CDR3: CASRWGASYNEQFF; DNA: TGTGCCAGCCGGTGGGGGGCCTCCTACAATGAGCAGTTCTTC
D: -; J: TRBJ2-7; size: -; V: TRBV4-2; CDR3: CASSQGRDPHEQYF; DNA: TGTGCCAGCAGCCAAGGCCGCGACCCCCACGAGCAGTACTTC
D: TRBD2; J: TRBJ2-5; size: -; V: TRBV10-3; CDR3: CAISLREAGTQYF; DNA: TGTGCCATCAGCCTTCGGGAGGCAGGGACCCAGTACTTC
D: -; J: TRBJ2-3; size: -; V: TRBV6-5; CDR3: CASSYGATDTQYF; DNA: TGTGCCAGCAGTTATGGGGCCACAGATACGCAGTATTTT
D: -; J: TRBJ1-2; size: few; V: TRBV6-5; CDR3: CASSYSGRLNYGYTF; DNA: TGTGCCAGCAGTTACTCTGGCAGGCTGAACTATGGCTACACCTTC
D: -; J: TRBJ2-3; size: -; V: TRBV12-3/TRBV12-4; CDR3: CASSRSLFGQGTDTQYF; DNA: -
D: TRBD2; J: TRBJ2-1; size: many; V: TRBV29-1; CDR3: CSVAFGLAGGPRANEQFF; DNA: TGCAGCGTCGCCTTCGGACTAGCGGGAGGGCCTAGGGCCAATGAGCAGTTCTTC